This T cell receptor (beta chain) stems from a study of beta chain features in type 1 diabetes. Broader study findings: People with Type 1 diabetes carried modestly yet significantly shorter TCRB CDR3s in all four CD4+ subsets.

In this sample, this clone turned up once. Its antigen remains unknown. The authors reverse transcribed all of the isolated RNA, so sequencing captured expressed TCRB transcripts. TCRdb's table, derived via immunoSEQ multiplex PCR, lists solely in-frame clones and lacks some. Of over 600,000 clones in the sample, 9.5% to 15% were seen once. V was shortened by 6 bases and J by 6 bases, with 12 bases between the two germline ends. Germline values: CDR1 MDHEN, CDR2 SYDVKM. The CDR3 is 14 amino acids. V is TRBV28 and J is TRBJ1-6; no definite D call. Sequenced sample: naive CD4+ T cells from blood. This TCR was recovered from a man younger than 40 with type 1 diabetes. The CDR3 bases are TGTGCCAGCAGCTTAGACGGAATTAATTCACCCCTCCACTTT. It translates to CASSLDGINSPLHF.